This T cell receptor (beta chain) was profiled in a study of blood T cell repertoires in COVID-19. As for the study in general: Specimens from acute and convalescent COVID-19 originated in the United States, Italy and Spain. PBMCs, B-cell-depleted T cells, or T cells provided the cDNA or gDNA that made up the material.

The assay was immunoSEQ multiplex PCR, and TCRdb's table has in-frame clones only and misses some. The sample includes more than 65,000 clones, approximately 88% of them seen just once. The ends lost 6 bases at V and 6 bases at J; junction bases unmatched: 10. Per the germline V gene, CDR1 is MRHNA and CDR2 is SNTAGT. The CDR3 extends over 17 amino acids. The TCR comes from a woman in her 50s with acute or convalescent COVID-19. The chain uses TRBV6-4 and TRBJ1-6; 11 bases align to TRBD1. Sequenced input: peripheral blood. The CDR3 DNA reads TGTGCCAGCAGCGCCAATGGACAGGGGGCTCCTAATTCACCCCTCCACTTT. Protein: CASSANGQGAPNSPLHF.